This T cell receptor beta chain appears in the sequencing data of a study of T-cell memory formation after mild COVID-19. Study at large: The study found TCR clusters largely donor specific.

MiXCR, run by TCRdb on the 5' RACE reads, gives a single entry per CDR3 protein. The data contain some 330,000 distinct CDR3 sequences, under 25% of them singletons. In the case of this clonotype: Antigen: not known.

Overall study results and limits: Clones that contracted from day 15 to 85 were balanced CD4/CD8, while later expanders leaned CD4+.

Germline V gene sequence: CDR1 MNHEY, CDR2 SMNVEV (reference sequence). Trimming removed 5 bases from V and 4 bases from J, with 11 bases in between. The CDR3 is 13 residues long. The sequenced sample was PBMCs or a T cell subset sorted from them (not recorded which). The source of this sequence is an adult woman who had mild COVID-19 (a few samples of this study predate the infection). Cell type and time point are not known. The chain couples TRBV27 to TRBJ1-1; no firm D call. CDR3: CASSAGVGTEAFF. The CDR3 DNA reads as TGTGCCAGCAGTGCCGGCGTGGGCACTGAAGCTTTCTTT.